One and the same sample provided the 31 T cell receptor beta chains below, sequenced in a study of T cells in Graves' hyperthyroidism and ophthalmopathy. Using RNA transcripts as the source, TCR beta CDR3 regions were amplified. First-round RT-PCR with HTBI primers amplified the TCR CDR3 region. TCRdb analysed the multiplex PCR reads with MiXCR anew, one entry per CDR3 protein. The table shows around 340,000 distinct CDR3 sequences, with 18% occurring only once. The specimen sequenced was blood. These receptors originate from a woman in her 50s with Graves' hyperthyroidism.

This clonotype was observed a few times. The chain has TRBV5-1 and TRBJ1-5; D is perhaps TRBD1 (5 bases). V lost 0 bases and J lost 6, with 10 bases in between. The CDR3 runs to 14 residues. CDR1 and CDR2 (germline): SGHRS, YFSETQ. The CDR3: CASSLGGELQPQHF. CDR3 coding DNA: TGCGCCAGCAGCTTGGGAGGGGAGCTTCAGCCCCAGCATTTT. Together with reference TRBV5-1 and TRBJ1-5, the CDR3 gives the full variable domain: KAGVTQTPRYLIKTRGQQVTLSCSPISGHRSVSWYQQTPGQGLQFLFEYFSETQRNKGNFPGRFSGRQFSNSRSEMNVSTLELGDSALYLCASSLGGELQPQHFGDGTRLSIL.

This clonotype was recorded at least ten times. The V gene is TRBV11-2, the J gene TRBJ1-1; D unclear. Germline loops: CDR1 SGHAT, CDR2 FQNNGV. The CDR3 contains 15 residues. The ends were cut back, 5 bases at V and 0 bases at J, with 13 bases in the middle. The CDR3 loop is CASSLLTLMNTEAFF. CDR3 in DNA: TGTGCCAGCAGCCTCCTGACACTAATGAACACTGAAGCTTTCTTT. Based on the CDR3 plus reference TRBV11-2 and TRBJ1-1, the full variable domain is EAGVAQSPRYKIIEKRQSVAFWCNPISGHATLYWYQQILGQGPKLLIQFQNNGVVDDSQLPKDRFSAERLKGVDSTLKIQPAKLEDSAVYLCASSLLTLMNTEAFFGQGTRLTVV.

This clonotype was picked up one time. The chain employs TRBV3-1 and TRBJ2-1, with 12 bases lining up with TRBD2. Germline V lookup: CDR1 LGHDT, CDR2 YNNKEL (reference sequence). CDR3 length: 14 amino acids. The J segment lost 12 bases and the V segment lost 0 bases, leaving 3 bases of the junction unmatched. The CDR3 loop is CASSQDSSGRGQFF. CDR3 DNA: TGTGCCAGCAGCCAAGATTCTAGCGGGAGGGGGCAGTTCTTC.

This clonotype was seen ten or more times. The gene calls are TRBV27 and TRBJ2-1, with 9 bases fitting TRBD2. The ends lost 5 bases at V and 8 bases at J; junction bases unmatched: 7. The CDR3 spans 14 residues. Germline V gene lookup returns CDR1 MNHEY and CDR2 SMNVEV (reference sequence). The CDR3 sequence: CASSVGTSWDEQFF. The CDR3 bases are TGTGCCAGCAGTGTTGGGACTAGCTGGGATGAGCAGTTCTTC.

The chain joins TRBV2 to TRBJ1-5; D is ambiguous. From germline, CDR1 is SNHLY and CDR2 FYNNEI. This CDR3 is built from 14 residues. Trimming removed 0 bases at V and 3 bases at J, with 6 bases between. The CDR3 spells CASSEALNNQPQHF. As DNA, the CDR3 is TGTGCCAGCAGTGAAGCGCTTAACAATCAGCCCCAGCATTTT.

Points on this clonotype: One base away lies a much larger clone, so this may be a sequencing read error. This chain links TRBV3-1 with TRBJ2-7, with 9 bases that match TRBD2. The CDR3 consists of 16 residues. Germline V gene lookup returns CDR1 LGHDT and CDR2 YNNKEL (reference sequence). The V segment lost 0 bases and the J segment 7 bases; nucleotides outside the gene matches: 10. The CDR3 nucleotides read TGTGCCAGCAGCCAAGAGTGGGCGGGAGGGCCGCTTGAGCAGTACTTC. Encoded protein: CASSQEWAGGPLEQYF.

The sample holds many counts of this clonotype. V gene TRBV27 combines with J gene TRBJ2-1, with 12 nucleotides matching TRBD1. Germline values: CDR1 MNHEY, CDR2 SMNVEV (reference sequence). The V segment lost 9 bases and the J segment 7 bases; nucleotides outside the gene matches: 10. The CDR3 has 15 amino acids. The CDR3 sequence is CASKPGQGARNEQFF. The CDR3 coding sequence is TGTGCCAGTAAACCGGGACAGGGGGCACGTAATGAGCAGTTCTTC.

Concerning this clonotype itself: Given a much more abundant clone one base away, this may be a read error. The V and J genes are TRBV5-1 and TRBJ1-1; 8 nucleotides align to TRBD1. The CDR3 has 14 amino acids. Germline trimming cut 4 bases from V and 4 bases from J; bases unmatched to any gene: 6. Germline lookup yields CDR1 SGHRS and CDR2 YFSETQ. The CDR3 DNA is TGCGCCAGCAGCAGTGACAGGGGTGGCACTGAAGCTTTCTTT. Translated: CASSSDRGGTEAFF.

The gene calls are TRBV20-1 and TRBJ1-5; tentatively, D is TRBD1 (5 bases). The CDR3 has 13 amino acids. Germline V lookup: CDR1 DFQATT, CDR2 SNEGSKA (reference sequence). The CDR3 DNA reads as TGCAGCCTACAGGAAAATAGCAATCAGCCCCAGCATTTT. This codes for CSLQENSNQPQHF.

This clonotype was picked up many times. CDR3 in amino acids: CASSFLGSVYNEQFF. In nucleotides, the CDR3 is TGCGCCAGCAGCTTTCTAGGGTCGGTCTACAATGAGCAGTTCTTC. The chain links TRBV5-1 to TRBJ2-1; D not certain. The CDR3 is made up of 15 amino acids. The ends were cut back, 2 bases at V and 3 bases at J, with 12 bases in the middle. CDR1 and CDR2 from the germline V gene are SGHRS and YFSETQ.

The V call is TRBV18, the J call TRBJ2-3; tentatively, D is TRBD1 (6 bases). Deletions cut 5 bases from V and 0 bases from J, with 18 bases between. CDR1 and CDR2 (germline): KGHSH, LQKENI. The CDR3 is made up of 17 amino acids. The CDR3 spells CASSTRTENPSTDTQYF. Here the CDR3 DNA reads TGTGCCAGCTCAACTAGGACAGAGAATCCTAGCACAGATACGCAGTATTTT.

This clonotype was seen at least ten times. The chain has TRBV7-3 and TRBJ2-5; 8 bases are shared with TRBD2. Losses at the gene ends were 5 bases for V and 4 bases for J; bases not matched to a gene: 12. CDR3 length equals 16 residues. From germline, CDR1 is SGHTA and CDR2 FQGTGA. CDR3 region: CASSQGDGGATETQYF. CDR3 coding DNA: TGTGCCAGCAGCCAAGGAGACGGGGGGGCCACAGAGACCCAGTACTTC.

This chain's CDR3 is CSVVLPGYRADTQYF. The CDR3 DNA reads as TGCAGCGTTGTTTTGCCCGGTTACAGGGCAGATACGCAGTATTTT. The gene calls are TRBV29-1 and TRBJ2-3; TRBD1 is a possible D gene (6 bases). Germline V gene lookup returns CDR1 SQVTM and CDR2 ANQGSEA. This CDR3 has 15 amino acids. The V and J ends lost 4 bases and 4 bases respectively, with 18 bases between them.

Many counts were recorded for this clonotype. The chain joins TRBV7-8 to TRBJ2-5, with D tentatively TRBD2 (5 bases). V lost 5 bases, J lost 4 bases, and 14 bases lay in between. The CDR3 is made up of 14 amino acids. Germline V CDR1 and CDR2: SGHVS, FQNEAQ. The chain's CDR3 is CASSETSDGETQYF. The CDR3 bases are TGTGCCAGCAGCGAAACTAGTGATGGAGAGACCCAGTACTTC. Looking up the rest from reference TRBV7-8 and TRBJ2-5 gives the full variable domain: GAGVSQSPRYKVAKRGQDVALRCDPISGHVSLFWYQQALGQGPEFLTYFQNEAQLDKSGLPSDRFFAERPEGSVSTLKIQRTQQEDSAVYLCASSETSDGETQYFGPGTRLLVL.

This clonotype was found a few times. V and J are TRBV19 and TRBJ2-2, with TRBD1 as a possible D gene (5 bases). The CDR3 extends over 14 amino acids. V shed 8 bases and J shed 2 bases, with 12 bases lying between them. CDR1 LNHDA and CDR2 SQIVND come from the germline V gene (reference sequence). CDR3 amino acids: CASGKGLNTGELFF. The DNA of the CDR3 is TGTGCCAGTGGGAAGGGGCTCAACACCGGGGAGCTGTTTTTT.

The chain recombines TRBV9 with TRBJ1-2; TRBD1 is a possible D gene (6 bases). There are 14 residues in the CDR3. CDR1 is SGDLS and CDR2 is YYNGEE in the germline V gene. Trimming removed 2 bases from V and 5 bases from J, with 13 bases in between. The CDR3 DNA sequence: TGTGCCAGCAGCGTTAGGACAGATGGTTATGGCTACACCTTC. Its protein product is CASSVRTDGYGYTF.

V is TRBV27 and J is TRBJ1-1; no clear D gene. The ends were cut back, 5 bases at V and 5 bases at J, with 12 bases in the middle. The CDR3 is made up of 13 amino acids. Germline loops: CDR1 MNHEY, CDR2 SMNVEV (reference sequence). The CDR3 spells CASSPWMGTEAFF. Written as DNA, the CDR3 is TGTGCCAGCAGTCCCTGGATGGGGACTGAAGCTTTCTTT.

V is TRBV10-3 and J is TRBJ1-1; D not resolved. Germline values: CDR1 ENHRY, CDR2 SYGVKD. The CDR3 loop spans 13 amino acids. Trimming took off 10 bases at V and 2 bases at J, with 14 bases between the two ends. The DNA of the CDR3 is TGTGCCACAAAGCGGGAGCCCAACACTGAAGCTTTCTTT. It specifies CATKREPNTEAFF.

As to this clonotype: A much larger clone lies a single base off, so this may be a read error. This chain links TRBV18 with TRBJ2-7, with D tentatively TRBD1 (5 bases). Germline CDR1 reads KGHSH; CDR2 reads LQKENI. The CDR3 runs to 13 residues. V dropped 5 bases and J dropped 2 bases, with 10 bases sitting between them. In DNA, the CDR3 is TGTGCCAGCTCAGCGACAGAAGCCTACGAGCAGTACTTC. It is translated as CASSATEAYEQYF.

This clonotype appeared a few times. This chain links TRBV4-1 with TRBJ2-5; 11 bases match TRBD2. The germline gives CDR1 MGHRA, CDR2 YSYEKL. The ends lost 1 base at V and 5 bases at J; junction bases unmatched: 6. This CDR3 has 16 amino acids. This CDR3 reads CASSQGLAGSRETQYF. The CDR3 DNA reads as TGCGCCAGCAGCCAAGGACTAGCGGGAAGTAGGGAGACCCAGTACTTC.

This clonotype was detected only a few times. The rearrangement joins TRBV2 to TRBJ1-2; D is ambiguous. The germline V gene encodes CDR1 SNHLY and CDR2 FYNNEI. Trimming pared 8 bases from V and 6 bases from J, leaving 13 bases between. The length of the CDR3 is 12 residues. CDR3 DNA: TGTGCCAGCCAGGCAGGTTCTAATGGCTACACCTTC. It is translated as CASQAGSNGYTF.

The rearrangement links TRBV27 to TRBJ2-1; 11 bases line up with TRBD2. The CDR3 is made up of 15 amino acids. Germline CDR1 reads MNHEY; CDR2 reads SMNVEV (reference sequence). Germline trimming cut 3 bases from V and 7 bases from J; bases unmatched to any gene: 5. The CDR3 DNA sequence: TGTGCCAGCAGTTTTGGGATAGCGGGAGGGAATGAGCAGTTCTTC. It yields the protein CASSFGIAGGNEQFF.

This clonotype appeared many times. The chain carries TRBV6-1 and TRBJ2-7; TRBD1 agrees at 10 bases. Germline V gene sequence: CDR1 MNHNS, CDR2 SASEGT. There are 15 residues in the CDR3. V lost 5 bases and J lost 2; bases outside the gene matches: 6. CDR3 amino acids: CASSSPGQGTYEQYF. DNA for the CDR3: TGTGCCAGCAGTTCCCCGGGACAGGGGACCTACGAGCAGTACTTC.

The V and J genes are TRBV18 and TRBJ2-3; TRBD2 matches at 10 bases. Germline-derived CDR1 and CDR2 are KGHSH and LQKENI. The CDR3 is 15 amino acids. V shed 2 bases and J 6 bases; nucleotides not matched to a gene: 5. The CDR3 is CASSPRLAGMDTQYF. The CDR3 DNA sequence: TGTGCCAGCTCACCAAGACTAGCGGGCATGGATACGCAGTATTTT.

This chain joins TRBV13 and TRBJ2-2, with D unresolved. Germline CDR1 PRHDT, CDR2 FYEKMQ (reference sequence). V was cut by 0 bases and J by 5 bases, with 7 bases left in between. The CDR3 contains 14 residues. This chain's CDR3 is CASSLGLRTGELFF. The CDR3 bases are TGTGCCAGCAGCTTAGGCCTAAGGACCGGGGAGCTGTTTTTT.

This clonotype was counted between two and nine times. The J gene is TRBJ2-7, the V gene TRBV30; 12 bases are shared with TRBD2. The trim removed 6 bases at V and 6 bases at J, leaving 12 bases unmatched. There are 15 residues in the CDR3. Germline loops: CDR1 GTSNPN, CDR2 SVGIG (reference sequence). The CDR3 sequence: CACGLAGYGGGEQYF. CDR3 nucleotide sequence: TGTGCCTGCGGACTAGCGGGATATGGAGGTGGCGAGCAGTACTTC.

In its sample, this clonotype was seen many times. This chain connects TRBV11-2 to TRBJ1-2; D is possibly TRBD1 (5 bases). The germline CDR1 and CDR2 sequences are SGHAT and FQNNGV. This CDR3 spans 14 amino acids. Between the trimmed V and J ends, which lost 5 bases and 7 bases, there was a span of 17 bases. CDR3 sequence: CASSPTPGPTGYTF. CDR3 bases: TGTGCCAGCAGCCCAACACCGGGACCCACTGGCTACACCTTC.

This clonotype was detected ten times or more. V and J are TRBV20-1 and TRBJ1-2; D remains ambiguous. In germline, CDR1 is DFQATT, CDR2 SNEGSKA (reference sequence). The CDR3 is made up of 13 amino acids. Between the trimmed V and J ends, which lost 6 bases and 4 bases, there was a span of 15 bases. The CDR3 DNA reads TGCAGTGCGTTGGGTAAAGAAACCTATGGCTACACCTTC. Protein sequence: CSALGKETYGYTF.

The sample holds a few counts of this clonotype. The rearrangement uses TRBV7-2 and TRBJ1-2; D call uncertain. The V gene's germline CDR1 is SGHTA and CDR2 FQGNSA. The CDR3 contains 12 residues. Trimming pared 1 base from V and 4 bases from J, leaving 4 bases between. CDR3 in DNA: TGTGCCAGCAGCTTAGTGGTCTATGGCTACACCTTC. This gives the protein CASSLVVYGYTF.

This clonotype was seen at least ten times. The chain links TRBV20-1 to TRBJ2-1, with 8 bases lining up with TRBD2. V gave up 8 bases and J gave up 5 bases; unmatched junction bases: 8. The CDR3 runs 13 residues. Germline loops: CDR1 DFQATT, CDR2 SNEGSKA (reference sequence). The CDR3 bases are TGCAGTTCTCAGCGGGAGTTCAACAATGAGCAGTTCTTC. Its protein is CSSQREFNNEQFF.

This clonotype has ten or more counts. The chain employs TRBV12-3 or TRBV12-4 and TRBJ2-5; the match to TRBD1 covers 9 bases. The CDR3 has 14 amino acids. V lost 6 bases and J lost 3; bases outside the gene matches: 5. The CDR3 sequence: CASSHTGGKETQYF. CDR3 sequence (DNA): TGTGCCAGCAGCCACACAGGGGGCAAAGAGACCCAGTACTTC.